The clone carrying this TCR beta chain showed up just a few times. Its target is not known. The CDR3 has 13 amino acids. From germline, CDR1 is SGHRS and CDR2 YFSETQ. The V gene end was trimmed by 7 bases and the J gene end by 4 bases; junction bases not matched to a gene: 4. The sample comes from a study of T-cell memory formation after mild COVID-19. Overall study results and limits: The second-wave clones peaking on day 37 were not confirmed as SARS-CoV-2-specific. Of the contracting clones, CD4+ ones lay mainly in CM and EM, and CD8+ ones in EMRA.

TCRdb itself ran the 5' RACE reads through MiXCR, one entry per CDR3 protein. The sample records hundreds of thousands of distinct CDR3 sequences, 13% to 15% being singletons. Sequenced material: PBMCs or a T cell subset sorted from them (not recorded which). The J gene is TRBJ1-3, the V gene TRBV5-1, with TRBD1 identical over 8 bases. The receptor comes from a young man who had mild COVID-19 (a few samples of this study predate the infection). Cell type and time point are not known. Written as DNA, the CDR3 is TGCGCCAGCTCGACAGGGGCGGGAAACACCATATATTTT. As protein: CASSTGAGNTIYF.